The text below deals with one T cell receptor beta chain. Its antigen is unidentified. The data originate from a study of cytomegalovirus exposure and HLA in healthy donors. Study-level background: The same platform was used for the roughly 130 validation repertoires and the roughly 640 first-cohort repertoires, a later analysis reported. Study conclusions and caveats: Rare TCR sequences dominated, though some public TCRs recurred in many donors. There were 160 or so TCR beta chains listed as cytomegalovirus-associated. The authors confirmed in vitro that a few CMV-associated chains were specific for CMV antigens.

The germline CDR1 and CDR2 sequences are SGHRS and YFSETQ. Trimming left V 0 bases short and J 5 bases short, with 14 bases between. The length of the CDR3 is 15 residues. Produced via immunoSEQ multiplex PCR; TCRdb's table is partial and in-frame only. The sample contains 150,000 to 200,000 clones, about 89% of which appear only once. Sequencing was performed on PBMCs. The chain uses TRBV5-1 and TRBJ1-1; possibly TRBD1 for D (5 bases). The sequence was obtained from a man younger than 40 in good health and CMV-seropositive. The CDR3 sequence: CASSLVEGRSTEAFF. The DNA for the CDR3 is TGCGCCAGCAGCTTGGTGGAGGGGCGGTCGACTGAAGCTTTCTTT.